The 21 T cell receptor beta chains below all came from one sample that was sequenced in a study of patients and donors after allogeneic stem cell transplantation. TCRdb re-called the RT-PCR reads with MiXCR, one entry per CDR3 protein. The sample holds some 880,000 distinct CDR3 sequences, about a sixth seen once. Input material: blood, either unsorted or a sorted T cell fraction (not recorded which). The source is a human donor who was either an allogeneic HSCT recipient or a stem cell or donor lymphocyte infusion donor (not recorded which). It is not recorded whose cells these are; they may come from a transplant donor.

The CDR3 bases are TGTGCCAGCTCAGACCGGGGGGATGAGCAGTTCTTC. Translation gives CASSDRGDEQFF. The chain employs TRBV18 and TRBJ2-1, with TRBD2 matching 7 bases. This CDR3 region has 12 residues. Germline CDR1 reads KGHSH; CDR2 reads LQKENI. Losses at the gene ends were 5 bases for V and 8 bases for J; bases not matched to a gene: 3.

This clonotype was counted between two and nine times. The chain uses TRBV15 and TRBJ1-6; D is possibly TRBD1 (5 bases). Trimming stripped 1 base from V and 6 bases from J, with 13 bases between. There are 16 residues in the CDR3. Per germline, CDR1 LNHNV and CDR2 YYDKDF (reference sequence). In nucleotides, the CDR3 is TGTGCCACCAGCAGAGGGACCGGGACCGGTAATTCACCCCTCCACTTT. It codes for CATSRGTGTGNSPLHF. The entire variable domain, with the rest obtained from reference TRBV15 and TRBJ1-6, is as follows: DAMVIQNPRYQVTQFGKPVTLSCSQTLNHNVMYWYQQKSSQAPKLLFHYYDKDFNNEADTPDNFQSRRPNTSFCFLDIRSPGLGDTAMYLCATSRGTGTGNSPLHFGNGTRLTVT.

The chain carries TRBV7-9 and TRBJ2-7; 9 bases agree with TRBD1. The CDR3 length is 17 residues. V was pared by 2 bases and J by 5 bases, with 13 bases of the junction left unmatched. CDR1 and CDR2 from the germline V gene are SEHNR and FQNEAQ (reference sequence). The DNA for the CDR3 is TGTGCCAGCAGCTTATTCCCCCCGGGACAGGGTAGGAACGAGCAGTACTTC. It encodes CASSLFPPGQGRNEQYF.

In its sample, this clonotype was seen many times. The chain has TRBV5-1 and TRBJ2-3; 15 bases are shared with TRBD2. The germline CDR1 and CDR2 sequences are SGHRS and YFSETQ. The CDR3 has 16 amino acids. The junction had 1 base not matched to a gene; V was cut back by 2 bases and J by 3 bases. CDR3 sequence (DNA): TGCGCCAGCAGCTTTGGACTAGCGGGAGGGACAGATACGCAGTATTTT. Amino acid sequence: CASSFGLAGGTDTQYF.

With respect to this clonotype: A clone one base away is much larger, so this may be a read error. This sequence joins TRBV20-1 and TRBJ2-3; the match to TRBD1 covers 11 bases. Near its end, the DNA agrees better with TRBJ1-5, so the J call may be wrong. The CDR3 loop spans 16 amino acids. Germline CDR1 DFQATT, CDR2 SNEGSKA (reference sequence). In nucleotides, the CDR3 is TGCAGTGCTAGGGACAGGGGGCCGTACCGCACAGATACGCAGCATTTT. Its translation: CSARDRGPYRTDTQHF.

The chain is built from TRBV19 and TRBJ2-1; D possibly corresponds to TRBD2 (6 bases). The CDR3 extends over 15 amino acids. The V and J ends lost 6 bases and 5 bases respectively, with 17 bases between them. Germline values: CDR1 LNHDA, CDR2 SQIVND (reference sequence). This chain's CDR3 is CASRDLGGPNNEQFF. CDR3 nucleotides: TGTGCCAGTAGGGATTTAGGAGGGCCCAACAATGAGCAGTTCTTC.

This clonotype was seen at least ten times. This rearrangement joins TRBV16 to TRBJ1-1; D possibly corresponds to TRBD1 (5 bases). Germline CDR1 and CDR2: KGHSY and FQNENV. CDR3 size: 16 residues. V was cut by 1 base and J by 1 base, with 13 bases left in between. CDR3 loop: CASSQFGGTKNTEAFF. The CDR3 DNA sequence: TGTGCCAGCAGCCAATTCGGGGGAACCAAGAACACTGAAGCTTTCTTT. Full variable domain (missing parts from reference TRBV16 and TRBJ1-1): GEEVAQTPKHLVRGEGQKAKLYCAPIKGHSYVFWYQQVLKNEFKFLISFQNENVFDETGMPKERFSAKCLPNSPCSLEIQATKLEDSAVYFCASSQFGGTKNTEAFFGQGTRLTVV.

V gene TRBV12-3 or TRBV12-4 combines with J gene TRBJ1-5; 7 nucleotides align to TRBD1. V was pared by 5 bases and J by 6 bases, with 10 bases of the junction left unmatched. The CDR3 contains 15 residues. CDR3 loop: CASSPSPGGSQPQHF. DNA of the CDR3: TGTGCCAGCAGTCCAAGCCCAGGGGGTAGTCAGCCCCAGCATTTT.

This clonotype was seen only a few times. The chain employs TRBV15 and TRBJ1-6; D gene unclear. The CDR3 totals 15 residues. Germline V gene data show CDR1 as LNHNV and CDR2 as YYDKDF (reference sequence). Trimming removed 3 bases from V and 7 bases from J, with 13 bases in between. The CDR3 loop reads CATSRQTVTNSPLHF. The DNA of the CDR3 is TGTGCCACCAGCAGGCAGACGGTGACAAATTCACCCCTCCACTTT.

CDR3: CASSVIAGGPVNEQFF. The CDR3 DNA follows: TGTGCCAGCAGCGTTATAGCGGGGGGGCCGGTGAATGAGCAGTTCTTC. The chain joins TRBV6-2 or TRBV6-3 to TRBJ2-1, with 11 bases that match TRBD2. The CDR3 totals 16 residues. The germline gives CDR1 MNHEY, CDR2 SVGEGT. After removal of 6 bases from V and 7 bases from J, the junction contained 11 bases not matched to a gene.

This clonotype was seen a handful of times. The rearrangement joins TRBV20-1 to TRBJ2-1; tentative D call: TRBD1 (6 bases). Germline CDR1 and CDR2: DFQATT and SNEGSKA (reference sequence). The CDR3 length is 12 residues. V was pared by 6 bases and J by 5 bases, with 11 bases between. CDR3: CSAGGTHNEQFF. The CDR3, as DNA: TGCAGTGCAGGGGGAACCCACAATGAGCAGTTCTTC.

The chain has TRBV27 and TRBJ2-5, with TRBD2 identical over 7 bases. The ends lost 6 bases at V and 3 bases at J; junction bases unmatched: 16. This CDR3 spans 17 amino acids. Germline lookup yields CDR1 MNHEY and CDR2 SMNVEV (reference sequence). For the CDR3, the DNA is TGTGCCAGCAGACACCACACCTCGGTCGGGGGGAAAGAGACCCAGTACTTC. Its translation: CASRHHTSVGGKETQYF.

This clonotype has at least ten counts. The chain uses TRBV12-3 or TRBV12-4 and TRBJ2-2; 7 bases agree with TRBD1. With 2 bases clipped from V and 5 bases from J, the junction kept 5 bases outside the gene matches. The length of the CDR3 is 15 residues. The CDR3 sequence is CASSLNRGRTGELFF. DNA of the CDR3: TGTGCCAGCAGTTTAAACAGGGGTAGAACCGGGGAGCTGTTTTTT.

There are a few counts of this clonotype. This chain uses TRBV7-8 with TRBJ2-3, with D perhaps matching TRBD1 (5 bases). This CDR3 contains 14 residues. Germline assignment: CDR1 SGHVS and CDR2 FQNEAQ. V lost 1 base, J lost 2 bases, and 7 bases lay in between. The CDR3 coding sequence is TGTGCCAGCAGCTTAGTCAGGGTCACAGATACGCAGTATTTT. Amino acid sequence: CASSLVRVTDTQYF.

The V gene is TRBV3-1, the J gene TRBJ2-3; no definite D call. The CDR3 has 14 amino acids. V lost 0 bases and J lost 14, with 18 bases in between. The germline V gene encodes CDR1 LGHDT and CDR2 YNNKEL (reference sequence). CDR3 sequence: CASSQDLGRHTWYF. CDR3 bases: TGTGCCAGCAGCCAAGATCTAGGGCGGCATACGTGGTATTTT.

The V gene is TRBV7-9, the J gene TRBJ2-1, with 7 bases fitting TRBD2. This CDR3 contains 17 residues. V lost 2 bases and J lost 7; bases outside the gene matches: 14. CDR1 and CDR2 (germline): SEHNR, FQNEAQ (reference sequence). The CDR3 here is CASSLNPRTSLGNEQFF. The DNA of the CDR3 is TGTGCCAGCAGCTTAAACCCTAGGACTAGTCTGGGGAATGAGCAGTTCTTC. Combining the CDR3 with reference TRBV7-9 and TRBJ2-1 gives the whole variable domain DTGVSQNPRHKITKRGQNVTFRCDPISEHNRLYWYRQTLGQGPEFLTYFQNEAQLEKSRLLSDRFSAERPKGSFSTLEIQRTEQGDSAMYLCASSLNPRTSLGNEQFFGPGTRLTVL.

This clonotype was counted a few times. The chain uses TRBV25-1 and TRBJ1-5, with D possibly being TRBD1 (6 bases). Germline V gene sequence: CDR1 MGHDK, CDR2 SYGVNS. Trimming took 1 base from V and 1 from J, leaving 11 bases between them. The CDR3 consists of 16 residues. The DNA of the CDR3 is TGTGCCAGCAGTGAATCCGGGGGGCTAAGCAATCAGCCCCAGCATTTT. Translation: CASSESGGLSNQPQHF.

This clonotype was picked up many times. The J gene is TRBJ1-6, the V gene TRBV12-3 or TRBV12-4; 7 nucleotides match TRBD1. The CDR3 sequence is 15 residues long. J lost 5 bases, V lost 3 bases, and 4 bases had no gene match. The CDR3 DNA reads as TGTGCCAGCAGTTTGATTAGGGGGCATAATTCACCCCTCCACTTT. Translated, it gives CASSLIRGHNSPLHF.

V and J are TRBV20-1 and TRBJ1-1; the D gene is possibly TRBD1 (6 bases). The CDR3 runs to 13 residues. Germline CDR1 is DFQATT and CDR2 is SNEGSKA (reference sequence). Trimming shortened V by 6 bases and J by 3 bases, and 14 bases separated the two germline ends. In DNA form, the CDR3 reads TGCAGTGCCAATACAGGGTGGGACACTGAAGCTTTCTTT. Its protein is CSANTGWDTEAFF.

This clonotype was seen only a few times. This chain joins TRBV20-1 and TRBJ2-3, with D perhaps matching TRBD1 (6 bases). Looked up from germline, CDR1 is DFQATT and CDR2 is SNEGSKA (reference sequence). CDR3 length: 14 amino acids. Trimming shortened V by 5 bases and J by 0 bases, and 12 bases separated the two germline ends. The CDR3 sequence is CSAVQGDSTDTQYF. The CDR3 DNA is TGCAGTGCTGTACAGGGAGATAGCACAGATACGCAGTATTTT.

There are a few counts of this clonotype. The rearrangement uses TRBV24-1 and TRBJ2-1; 9 positions agree with TRBD2. This CDR3 has 16 residues. V shed 1 base and J 2 bases; nucleotides not matched to a gene: 2. Germline CDR1 and CDR2: KGHDR and SFDVKD. The CDR3 region has the DNA TGTGCCACCAGTGATTTTGAGCGGGGGGCCTACAATGAGCAGTTCTTC. This sequence encodes CATSDFERGAYNEQFF.